The next 9 T cell receptor beta chains were all read from a single sample in a study of early T cells in non-severe SARS-CoV-2 infection. TCRdb independently ran MiXCR on the 5' RACE reads; one entry per CDR3 protein. The sample lists 50,000 to 60,000 distinct CDR3 sequences; around 7% were seen once. Specimen: whole blood, collected at baseline. All receptors come from an adult who was a healthcare worker with PCR-confirmed SARS-CoV-2 infection or an uninfected control (not recorded which).

This chain links TRBV27 with TRBJ2-1, with TRBD1 matching 7 bases. The CDR3 extends over 12 amino acids. The V gene's germline CDR1 is MNHEY and CDR2 SMNVEV (reference sequence). Germline trimming cut 8 bases from V and 6 bases from J; bases unmatched to any gene: 4. CDR3 sequence reads: CASAPGGNEQFF. As DNA, the CDR3 is TGTGCCAGCGCTCCAGGGGGCAATGAGCAGTTCTTC.

This clonotype came up many times. V gene TRBV20-1 combines with J gene TRBJ1-2; D is possibly TRBD1 (5 bases). The CDR3 covers 13 residues. Germline CDR1 is DFQATT and CDR2 is SNEGSKA (reference sequence). Trimming stripped 3 bases from V and 4 bases from J, with 12 bases between. CDR3 sequence (DNA): TGCAGTGCTAGGAAGACCGGGGGCTATGGCTACACCTTC. Encoded protein: CSARKTGGYGYTF.

This clonotype was observed a handful of times. J is TRBJ2-3 and V is TRBV28; either TRBD1 or TRBD2 may supply D (6 bases each). The CDR3 is 13 amino acids. Germline loops: CDR1 MDHEN, CDR2 SYDVKM. The V and J ends lost 5 bases and 6 bases respectively, with 12 bases between them. The CDR3 bases are TGTGCCAGCAGTATGGGGGGCGCGGATACGCAGTATTTT. It specifies CASSMGGADTQYF.

The V call is TRBV4-3, the J call TRBJ1-4, with 11 bases aligning to TRBD1. CDR3 length: 16 residues. J gave up 7 bases and V 0 bases, and 4 bases lay outside the gene matches. CDR1 is LGHNA, CDR2 YSLEER, per germline. The CDR3 here is CASSQEGGQGVEKLFF. The DNA of the CDR3 is TGCGCCAGCAGCCAAGAGGGGGGACAGGGGGTTGAAAAACTGTTTTTT.

The table lists this clonotype with many counts. CDR3 loop: CASTRSVTQETQYF. CDR3 coding DNA: TGTGCCAGCACCCGCAGCGTTACCCAAGAGACCCAGTACTTC. This chain uses TRBV7-2 with TRBJ2-5; D is unresolved. This CDR3 is built from 14 residues. V was cut by 7 bases and J by 1 base, with 13 bases left in between. Germline V gives CDR1 SGHTA, CDR2 FQGNSA. Supplemented by reference TRBV7-2 and TRBJ2-5, the full variable domain reads GAGVSQSPSNKVTEKGKDVELRCDPISGHTALYWYRQSLGQGLEFLIYFQGNSAPDKSGLPSDRFSAERTGGSVSTLTIQRTQQEDSAVYLCASTRSVTQETQYFGPGTRLLVL.

The chain carries TRBV7-9 and TRBJ1-2, with 7 bases that match TRBD1. The CDR3 contains 14 residues. J was trimmed by 4 bases and V by 2 bases; bases with no gene match: 4. Germline CDR1 SEHNR, CDR2 FQNEAQ (reference sequence). The CDR3 spells CASSLPDRTYGYTF. In nucleotides, the CDR3 is TGTGCCAGCAGCTTACCGGACAGGACCTATGGCTACACCTTC.

This clonotype was detected many times. This chain connects TRBV4-2 to TRBJ2-1; TRBD2 aligns across 13 bases. This CDR3 contains 19 residues. Germline V gene sequence: CDR1 LGHNA, CDR2 YNFKEQ. The junction had 11 bases not matched to a gene; V was cut back by 6 bases and J by 0 bases. CDR3 DNA: TGTGCCAGCAGTCTTGGACTAGCGGGGGCTACGAGCTCCTACAATGAGCAGTTCTTC. Protein sequence: CASSLGLAGATSSYNEQFF.

This clonotype has just a few counts. The chain has TRBV6-5 and TRBJ1-5, with D hard to call. The CDR3 runs 13 residues. Germline lookup yields CDR1 MNHEY and CDR2 SVGAGI. V lost 6 bases to trimming and J lost 7 bases, with 13 bases between them. The CDR3 spells CASSPANGQPQHF. The CDR3 DNA reads TGTGCCAGCAGCCCAGCTAATGGACAGCCCCAGCATTTT.

This clonotype was counted a few times. The gene calls are TRBV6-6 and TRBJ2-3; either TRBD1 or TRBD2 may fit D (5 bases each). Between the trimmed V and J ends, which lost 2 bases and 5 bases, there was a span of 14 bases. The CDR3 runs to 15 residues. From germline, CDR1 is MNHNY and CDR2 SVGAGI (reference sequence). The CDR3 DNA sequence: TGTGCCAGCAGTTACACCCGTGATGGGGGAGATACGCAGTATTTT. Its protein is CASSYTRDGGDTQYF.